These T cell receptor beta chains were read from a single sample in a study of cytomegalovirus exposure and HLA in healthy donors. Using immunoSEQ multiplex PCR, the repertoire was profiled, and TCRdb retains in-frame clones only, with some absent. The repertoire consists of around 99,000 clones, with approximately 79% occurring once and the leading ten covering approximately 15%. Sequenced material: PBMCs. The source of these receptors is a woman between 40 and 50 years old in good health and CMV-seropositive. Both conserved end residues are part of each CDR3. D genes are given only for firm matches. Only part of the rows carry a size: once, few, many, or a class if the clone is expanded.

len,d_gene,abundance,j_gene,v_gene,CDR3nt,CDR3aa
13,NA,NA,TRBJ1-1,TRBV7-2,TGTGCCAGCAGCTTAGTATGGAACACTGAAGCTTTCTTT,CASSLVWNTEAFF
15,TRBD1,NA,TRBJ1-5,TRBV4-2,TGTGCCAGCAGCCAAGTGACAGGGGGTAATCAGCCCCAGCATTTT,CASSQVTGGNQPQHF
13,TRBD1,NA,TRBJ2-3,TRBV25-1,TGTGCCAGCAGTAAGACAGGGTCAGATACGCAGTATTTT,CASSKTGSDTQYF
13,NA,few,TRBJ1-2,TRBV7-3,TGTGCCAGCAGCCCAAACCGGAACTATGGCTACACCTTC,CASSPNRNYGYTF
15,TRBD1,NA,TRBJ2-2,TRBV6-1,TGTGCCAGCAGGGTAGACAGGGGGGAGACCGGGGAGCTGTTTTTT,CASRVDRGETGELFF
16,TRBD1,few,TRBJ1-3,TRBV4-1,TGCGCCAGCAGCCAAGGCTTCCAGGGGGAAGTAAACACCATATATTTT,CASSQGFQGEVNTIYF
14,TRBD2,NA,TRBJ2-7,TRBV19,TGTGCCAGTAGTGTGCCCGGGACTAGGAACGAGCAGTACTTC,CASSVPGTRNEQYF
14,NA,few,TRBJ2-3,TRBV6-5,TGTGCCAGCAGCCAACAACAGGGTGCAGATACGCAGTATTTT,CASSQQQGADTQYF
14,NA,once,TRBJ2-5,TRBV4-1,TGCGCCAGCAGCCAAGATACAGGGTTAGAGACCCAGTACTTC,CASSQDTGLETQYF
13,TRBD1,NA,TRBJ2-4,TRBV2,TGTGCCAGCAGTGGGGACAGGGGAAACATTCAGTACTTC,CASSGDRGNIQYF
16,TRBD1,few,TRBJ2-7,TRBV9,TGTGCCAGCAGCGTAGGTGTGGGACAGGGTGGCTACGAGCAGTACTTC,CASSVGVGQGGYEQYF
15,NA,NA,TRBJ1-1,TRBV5-4,TGTGCCAGCAGCAATTCAAAGACAGGCAACACTGAAGCTTTCTTT,CASSNSKTGNTEAFF
12,NA,NA,TRBJ2-1,TRBV7-3,TGTGCCAGCAGCCTCCTGTCAGGGGAGCAGTTCTTC,CASSLLSGEQFF
14,NA,once,TRBJ1-1,TRBV5-5,TGTGCCAGCAGCCCAACAGGGACGAGGACTGAAGCTTTCTTT,CASSPTGTRTEAFF
15,TRBD1,once,TRBJ2-7,TRBV28,TGTGCCAGCAGTGTCAGGGGGCTAGTGTCCTACGAGCAGTACTTC,CASSVRGLVSYEQYF
16,NA,NA,TRBJ1-6,TRBV5-1,TGCGCCAGCAGCTTGGCCACCAGTTACTATAATTCACCCCTCCACTTT,CASSLATSYYNSPLHF
14,TRBD2,NA,TRBJ2-7,TRBV10-3,TGTGCCATCAGGATCGGAGCGGGGGGCCACGAGCAGTACTTC,CAIRIGAGGHEQYF
17,NA,NA,TRBJ1-3,TRBV18,TGTGCCAGCTCACCACCGCAGGTCAGACACTCTGGAAACACCATATATTTT,CASSPPQVRHSGNTIYF
18,TRBD1,once,TRBJ1-4,TRBV25-1,TGTGCCAGCAGTGATCCAGAATTTACAGGGGGCCCGGTTGAAAAACTGTTTTTT,CASSDPEFTGGPVEKLFF
15,TRBD1,few,TRBJ2-1,TRBV6-4,TGTGCCAGCAGTGACTCGGGACAGGATAGTAATGAGCAGTTCTTC,CASSDSGQDSNEQFF
14,TRBD1,NA,TRBJ2-3,TRBV5-1,TGCGCCAGCAGCCCGGGACAGGGAAGGAATACGCAGTATTTT,CASSPGQGRNTQYF
18,TRBD1,NA,TRBJ1-6,TRBV18,TGTGCCAGCTCACCGGGGTCATACAGGGGACCGCTTAATTCACCCCTCCACTTT,CASSPGSYRGPLNSPLHF
14,TRBD2,NA,TRBJ2-7,TRBV6-6,TGTGCCAGCAGATTCCGGGACTATAACCCTGAGCAGTACTTC,CASRFRDYNPEQYF
12,TRBD1,NA,TRBJ2-7,TRBV2,TGTGCCAGCAGCCAAACAGGGGGCGAGCAGTACTTC,CASSQTGGEQYF
16,TRBD1,NA,TRBJ2-5,TRBV7-9,TGTGCCAGCAGCCTGGGGCGGGACAGGGTGTACGAGACCCAGTACTTC,CASSLGRDRVYETQYF
13,TRBD1,NA,TRBJ1-3,TRBV30,TGTGCCTGGAGTAGGGACAGTGGAAACACCATATATTTT,CAWSRDSGNTIYF
15,TRBD2,few,TRBJ2-5,TRBV5-1,TGCGCCAGCAGCTTTACAGCGGGGGGCATAGAGACCCAGTACTTC,CASSFTAGGIETQYF
14,NA,NA,TRBJ1-5,TRBV6-6,TGTGCCAGCAGTTATCGAGGAAGAAATCAGCCCCAGCATTTT,CASSYRGRNQPQHF
12,NA,NA,TRBJ1-5,TRBV7-3,TGTGCCAGCAGCTCCCCTGGCGGTCCCCAGCATTTT,CASSSPGGPQHF